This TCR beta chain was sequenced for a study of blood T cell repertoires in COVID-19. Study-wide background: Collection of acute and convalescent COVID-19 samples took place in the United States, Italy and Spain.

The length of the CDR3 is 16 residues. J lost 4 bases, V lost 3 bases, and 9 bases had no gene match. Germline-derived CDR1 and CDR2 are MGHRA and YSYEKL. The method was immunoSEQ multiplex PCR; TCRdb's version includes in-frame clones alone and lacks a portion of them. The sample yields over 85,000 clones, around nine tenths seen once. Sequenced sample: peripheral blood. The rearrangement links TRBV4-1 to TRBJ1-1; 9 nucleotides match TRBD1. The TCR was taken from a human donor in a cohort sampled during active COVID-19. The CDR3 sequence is CASSHRTGERSTEAFF. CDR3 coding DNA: TGCGCCAGCAGCCACCGGACAGGGGAACGGAGCACTGAAGCTTTCTTT.